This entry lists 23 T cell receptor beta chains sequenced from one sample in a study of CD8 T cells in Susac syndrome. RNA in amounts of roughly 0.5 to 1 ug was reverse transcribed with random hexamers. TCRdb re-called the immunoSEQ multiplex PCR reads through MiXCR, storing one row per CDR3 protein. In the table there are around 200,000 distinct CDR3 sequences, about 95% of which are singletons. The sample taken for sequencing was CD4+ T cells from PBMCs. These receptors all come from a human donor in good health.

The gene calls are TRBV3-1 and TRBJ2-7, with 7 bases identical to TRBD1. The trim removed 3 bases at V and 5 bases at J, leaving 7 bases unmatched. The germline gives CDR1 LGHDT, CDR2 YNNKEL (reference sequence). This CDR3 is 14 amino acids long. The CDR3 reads CASSHLDRADEQYF. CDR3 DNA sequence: TGTGCCAGCAGCCACCTCGACAGGGCTGACGAGCAGTACTTC.

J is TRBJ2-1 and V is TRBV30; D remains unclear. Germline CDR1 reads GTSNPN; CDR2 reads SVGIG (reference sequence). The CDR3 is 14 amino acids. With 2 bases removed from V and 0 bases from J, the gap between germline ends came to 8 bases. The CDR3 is CAWSSVNSYNEQFF. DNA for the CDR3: TGTGCCTGGAGTTCAGTGAACTCCTACAATGAGCAGTTCTTC.

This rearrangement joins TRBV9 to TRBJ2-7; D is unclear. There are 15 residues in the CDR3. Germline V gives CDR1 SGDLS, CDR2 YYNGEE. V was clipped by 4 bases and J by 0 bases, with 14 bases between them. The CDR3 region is CASSPLRNTSYEQYV. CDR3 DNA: TGTGCCAGCAGCCCTCTAAGGAACACCTCCTACGAGCAGTACGTC.

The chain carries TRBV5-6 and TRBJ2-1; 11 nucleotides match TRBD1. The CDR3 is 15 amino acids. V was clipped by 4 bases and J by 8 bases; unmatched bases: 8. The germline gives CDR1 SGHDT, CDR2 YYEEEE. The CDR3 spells CASSPDRGLTDEQFF. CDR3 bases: TGTGCCAGCAGCCCGGACAGGGGGCTTACCGATGAGCAGTTCTTC.

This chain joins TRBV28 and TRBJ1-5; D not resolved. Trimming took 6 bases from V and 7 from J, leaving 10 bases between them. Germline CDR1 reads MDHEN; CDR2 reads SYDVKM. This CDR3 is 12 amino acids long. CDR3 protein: CASSSLGQPQHF. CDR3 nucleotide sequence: TGTGCCAGCAGCTCCCTTGGCCAGCCCCAGCATTTT.

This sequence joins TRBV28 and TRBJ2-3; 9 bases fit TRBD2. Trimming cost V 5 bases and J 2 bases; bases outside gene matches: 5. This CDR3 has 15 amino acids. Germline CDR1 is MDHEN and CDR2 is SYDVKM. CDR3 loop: CASSPTSGYTDTQYF. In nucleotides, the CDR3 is TGTGCCAGCAGTCCGACTAGCGGCTACACAGATACGCAGTATTTT. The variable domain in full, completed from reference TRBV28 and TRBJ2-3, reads DVKVTQSSRYLVKRTGEKVFLECVQDMDHENMFWYRQDPGLGLRLIYFSYDVKMKEKGDIPEGYSVSREKKERFSLILESASTNQTSMYLCASSPTSGYTDTQYFGPGTRLTVL.

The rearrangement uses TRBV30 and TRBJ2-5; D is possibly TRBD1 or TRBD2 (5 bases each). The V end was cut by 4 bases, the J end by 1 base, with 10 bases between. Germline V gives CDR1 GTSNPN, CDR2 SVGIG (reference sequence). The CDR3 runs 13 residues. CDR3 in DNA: TGTGCCTGGACACGGGGCAGCCAAGAGACCCAGTACTTC. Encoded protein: CAWTRGSQETQYF.

The CDR3, as DNA: TGCAGCGTTTTAGGTCAGGGGGAAGTTACGCAGTATTTT. This gives the protein CSVLGQGEVTQYF. J is TRBJ2-3 and V is TRBV29-1, with TRBD1 matching over 7 bases. Germline V gene lookup returns CDR1 SQVTM and CDR2 ANQGSEA. This CDR3 is 13 amino acids long. V was pared by 5 bases and J by 8 bases, with 10 bases of the junction left unmatched.

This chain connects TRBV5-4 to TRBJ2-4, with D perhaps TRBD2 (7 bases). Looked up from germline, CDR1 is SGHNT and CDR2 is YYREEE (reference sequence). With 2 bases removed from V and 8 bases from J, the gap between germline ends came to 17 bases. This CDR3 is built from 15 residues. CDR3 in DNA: TGTGCCAGCAGCTTAACGGGGGGCCAGGGAGACATTCAGTACTTC. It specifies CASSLTGGQGDIQYF.

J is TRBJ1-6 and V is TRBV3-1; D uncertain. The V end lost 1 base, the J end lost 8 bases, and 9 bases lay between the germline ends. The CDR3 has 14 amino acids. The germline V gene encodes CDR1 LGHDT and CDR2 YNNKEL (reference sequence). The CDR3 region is CASSQVGADSPLHF. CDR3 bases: TGTGCCAGCAGCCAAGTGGGAGCGGATTCACCCCTCCACTTT.

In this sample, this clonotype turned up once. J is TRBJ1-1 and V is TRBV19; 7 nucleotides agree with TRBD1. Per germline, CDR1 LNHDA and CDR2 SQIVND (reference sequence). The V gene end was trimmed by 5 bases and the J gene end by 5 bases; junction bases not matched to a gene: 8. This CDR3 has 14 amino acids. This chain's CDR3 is CASSRETGSTEAFF. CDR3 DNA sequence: TGTGCCAGTAGTCGAGAGACAGGGAGTACTGAAGCTTTCTTT. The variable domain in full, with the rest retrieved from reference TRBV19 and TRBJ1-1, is DGGITQSPKYLFRKEGQNVTLSCEQNLNHDAMYWYRQDPGQGLRLIYYSQIVNDFQKGDIAEGYSVSREKKESFPLTVTSAQKNPTAFYLCASSRETGSTEAFFGQGTRLTVV.

CDR3 sequence (DNA): TGTGCCAGCAGTAAGGGACACCTGAACTTTAACTATGGCTACACCTTC. Protein product: CASSKGHLNFNYGYTF. This chain joins TRBV27 and TRBJ1-2; possible D gene TRBD1, 6 bases. The CDR3 covers 16 residues. The V gene's germline CDR1 is MNHEY and CDR2 SMNVEV (reference sequence). The ends were cut back, 5 bases at V and 1 base at J, with 17 bases in the middle.

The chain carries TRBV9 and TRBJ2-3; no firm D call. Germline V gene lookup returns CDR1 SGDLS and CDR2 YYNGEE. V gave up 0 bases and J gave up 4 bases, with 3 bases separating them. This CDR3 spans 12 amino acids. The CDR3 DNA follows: TGTGCCAGCAGCGTAGTTTCAGATACGCAGTATTTT. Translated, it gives CASSVVSDTQYF.

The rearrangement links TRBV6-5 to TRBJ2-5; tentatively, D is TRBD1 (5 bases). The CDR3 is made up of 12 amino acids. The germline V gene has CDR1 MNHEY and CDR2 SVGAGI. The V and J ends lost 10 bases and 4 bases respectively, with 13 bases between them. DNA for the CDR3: TGTGCCACCATAGGACAATCAGAGACCCAGTACTTC. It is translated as CATIGQSETQYF.

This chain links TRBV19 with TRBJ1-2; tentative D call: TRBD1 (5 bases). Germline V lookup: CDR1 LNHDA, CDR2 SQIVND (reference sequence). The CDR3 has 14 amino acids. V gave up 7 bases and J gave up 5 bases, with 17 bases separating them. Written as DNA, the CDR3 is TGTGCCAGTATCTCTCTCGGGACTGGTTATGGCTACACCTTC. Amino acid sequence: CASISLGTGYGYTF.

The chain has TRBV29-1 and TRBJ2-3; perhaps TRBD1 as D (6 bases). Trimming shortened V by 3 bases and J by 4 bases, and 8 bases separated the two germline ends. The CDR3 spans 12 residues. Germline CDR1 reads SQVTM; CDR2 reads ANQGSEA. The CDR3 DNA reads TGCAGCGTTGACTCAGGGGCAGATACGCAGTATTTT. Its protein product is CSVDSGADTQYF.

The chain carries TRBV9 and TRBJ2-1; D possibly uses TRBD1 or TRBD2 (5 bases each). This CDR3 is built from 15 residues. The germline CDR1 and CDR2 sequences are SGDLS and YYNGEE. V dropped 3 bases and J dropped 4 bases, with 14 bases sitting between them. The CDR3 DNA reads TGTGCCAGCAGCGCGCCGGGACCTACTTACAATGAGCAGTTCTTC. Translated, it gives CASSAPGPTYNEQFF. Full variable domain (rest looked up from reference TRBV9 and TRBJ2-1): DSGVTQTPKHLITATGQRVTLRCSPRSGDLSVYWYQQSLDQGLQFLIQYYNGEERAKGNILERFSAQQFPDLHSELNLSSLELGDSALYFCASSAPGPTYNEQFFGPGTRLTVL.

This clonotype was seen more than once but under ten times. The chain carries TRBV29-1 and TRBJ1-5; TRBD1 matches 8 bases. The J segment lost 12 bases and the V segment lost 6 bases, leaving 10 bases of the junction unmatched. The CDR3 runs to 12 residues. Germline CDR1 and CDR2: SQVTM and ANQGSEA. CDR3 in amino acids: CSVGTGGRFQHF. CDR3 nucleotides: TGCAGCGTCGGAACAGGGGGTAGGTTCCAGCATTTT.

CDR3 nucleotides: TGTGCCAGCAGCGTAAGGGACGGTGACAATGAGCAGTTCTTC. This encodes CASSVRDGDNEQFF. This chain joins TRBV9 and TRBJ2-1; perhaps D is TRBD1 or TRBD2 (5 bases each). Germline V gene sequence: CDR1 SGDLS, CDR2 YYNGEE. The CDR3 consists of 14 residues. V lost 1 base and J lost 5, with 10 bases in between.

For the CDR3, the DNA is TGTGCCTGTAGAGTCGGCCCTAATGAAAAACTGTTTTTT. Protein: CACRVGPNEKLFF. V gene TRBV30 combines with J gene TRBJ1-4; D remains unclear. Germline lookup yields CDR1 GTSNPN and CDR2 SVGIG (reference sequence). The CDR3 totals 13 residues. Deletions cut 6 bases from V and 3 bases from J, with 11 bases between.

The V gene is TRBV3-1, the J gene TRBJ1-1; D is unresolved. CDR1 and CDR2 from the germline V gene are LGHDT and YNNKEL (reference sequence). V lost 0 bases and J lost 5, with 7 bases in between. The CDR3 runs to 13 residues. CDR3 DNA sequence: TGTGCCAGCAGCCAAGACATCGGGACTGAAGCTTTCTTT. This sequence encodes CASSQDIGTEAFF.

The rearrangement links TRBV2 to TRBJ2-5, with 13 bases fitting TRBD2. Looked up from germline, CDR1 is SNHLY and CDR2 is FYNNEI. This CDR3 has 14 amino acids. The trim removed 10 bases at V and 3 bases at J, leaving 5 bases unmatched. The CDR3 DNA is TGTGCCAAAGGGGGGACTAGCGGGAAAGAGACCCAGTACTTC. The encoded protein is CAKGGTSGKETQYF.

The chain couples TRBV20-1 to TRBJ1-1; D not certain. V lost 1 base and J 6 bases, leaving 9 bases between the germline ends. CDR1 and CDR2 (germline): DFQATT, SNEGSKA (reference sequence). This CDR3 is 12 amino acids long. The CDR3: CSARGPLAEAFF. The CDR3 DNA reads TGCAGTGCTAGAGGCCCCTTGGCTGAAGCTTTCTTT.